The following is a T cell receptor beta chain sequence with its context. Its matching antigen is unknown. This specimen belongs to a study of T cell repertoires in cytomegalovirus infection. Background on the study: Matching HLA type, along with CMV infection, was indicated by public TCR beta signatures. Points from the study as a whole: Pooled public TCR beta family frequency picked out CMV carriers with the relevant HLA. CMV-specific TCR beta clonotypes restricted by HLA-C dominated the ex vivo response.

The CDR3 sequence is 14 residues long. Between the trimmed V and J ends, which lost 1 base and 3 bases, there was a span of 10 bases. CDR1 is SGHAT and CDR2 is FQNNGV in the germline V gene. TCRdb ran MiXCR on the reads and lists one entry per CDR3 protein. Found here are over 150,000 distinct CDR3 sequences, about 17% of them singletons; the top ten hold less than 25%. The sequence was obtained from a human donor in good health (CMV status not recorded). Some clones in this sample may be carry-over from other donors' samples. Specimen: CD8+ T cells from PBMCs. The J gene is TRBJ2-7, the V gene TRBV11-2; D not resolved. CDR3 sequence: CASSLVTADYEQYF. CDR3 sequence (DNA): TGTGCCAGCAGCTTAGTTACCGCAGACTACGAGCAGTACTTC.